This T cell receptor (beta chain) derives from a study of identical twins. Findings and caveats of the study: Low generation probability was overrepresented in out-of-frame alpha sequences shared by twins. The study found that models underestimated out-of-frame TCR alpha sharing in monozygotic twins. The more abundant beta clonotypes in cord blood had fewer insertions, and memory repertoires did not show this.

The sample holds a few counts of this clonotype. Antigen unknown. Through template switching, a universal primer site was introduced, and the cDNA contained unique molecular identifiers. TCRdb used MiXCR to reprocess the 5' RACE reads, holding one entry per CDR3 protein. The sample carries around 530,000 distinct CDR3 sequences, about 16% recorded once. Germline V gives CDR1 KGHSH, CDR2 LQKENI. The V end was cut by 6 bases, the J end by 3 bases, with 9 bases between. CDR3 length equals 14 residues. The same data also went into a second study, on yellow fever vaccine responses in identical twins.

The receptor's source is a woman younger than 30 in good health. Specimen: CD4+ T cells sorted from blood. The rearrangement uses TRBV18 and TRBJ1-6; D gene uncertain. As DNA, the CDR3 is TGTGCCAGCTCTTCGGGAATCTATAATTCACCCCTCCACTTT. It codes for CASSSGIYNSPLHF.